The 10 T cell receptor beta chains presented below share a single source sample, sequenced in a study of T cells after posttransplantation cyclophosphamide. Repertoires were generated with immunoSEQ multiplex PCR, while TCRdb's copy carries only in-frame clones and drops some. Reported are around 26,000 clones, none seen only once; the ten largest carry less than 2%. Cyclophosphamide on days +3 and +4 followed busulfan-fludarabine conditioning and a marrow graft. Sample: PBMCs, taken after allogeneic stem cell transplant with posttransplant cyclophosphamide. All receptors derive from a male patient younger than 30 who received an allogeneic stem cell transplant from a related donor, was CMV-positive, and had no GVHD. A share of the T cells may be of graft donor origin.

In this sample, this clone turned up many times. The rearrangement links TRBV27 to TRBJ2-1; no firm D call. With 2 bases removed from V and 2 bases from J, the gap between germline ends came to 10 bases. Germline CDR1 is MNHEY and CDR2 is SMNVEV (reference sequence). The length of the CDR3 is 15 residues. The CDR3 protein is CASSLRRGAYNEQFF. The CDR3 region has the DNA TGTGCCAGCAGTTTACGGCGCGGAGCCTACAATGAGCAGTTCTTC.

This clone was seen ten or more times. The J gene is TRBJ2-2, the V gene TRBV12-5; D is unresolved. Germline lookup yields CDR1 LGHNT and CDR2 FRNRAP. This CDR3 is 12 amino acids long. Trimming pared 5 bases from V and 3 bases from J, leaving 4 bases between. The chain's CDR3 is CASGPDTGELFF. The CDR3 bases are TGTGCTAGTGGTCCTGACACCGGGGAGCTGTTTTTT.

This clone was counted many times. The V and J genes are TRBV30 and TRBJ1-3; 7 nucleotides match TRBD1. V was clipped by 2 bases and J by 5 bases; unmatched bases: 6. CDR3 length: 14 residues. Germline V gives CDR1 GTSNPN, CDR2 SVGIG (reference sequence). As DNA, the CDR3 is TGTGCCTGGAGTATGCTAGGGGGCCGAAACACCATATATTTT. This sequence encodes CAWSMLGGRNTIYF.

This clone was recorded many times. The chain couples TRBV29-1 to TRBJ2-3; D is uncertain. V lost 6 bases, J lost 7 bases, and 11 bases lay in between. CDR3 length equals 11 residues. Germline loops: CDR1 SQVTM, CDR2 ANQGSEA. The CDR3 is CSVELSYTQYF. As DNA, the CDR3 is TGCAGCGTAGAACTTAGCTATACGCAGTATTTT.

This clone was observed many times. V gene TRBV6-5 combines with J gene TRBJ2-7, with 13 bases matching TRBD2. CDR1 is MNHEY and CDR2 is SVGAGI in the germline V gene. V was pared by 4 bases and J by 0 bases, with 3 bases of the junction left unmatched. The CDR3 totals 16 residues. In nucleotides, the CDR3 is TGTGCCAGCAGTTCACTAGCGGGAGGGACCTCCTACGAGCAGTACTTC. Its protein product is CASSSLAGGTSYEQYF.

There are many counts of this clone. V gene TRBV11-2 combines with J gene TRBJ1-4, with D possibly TRBD1 on 6 matching bases. The V gene's germline CDR1 is SGHAT and CDR2 FQNNGV. The CDR3 contains 18 residues. Trimming removed 4 bases at V and 2 bases at J, with 20 bases between. The CDR3 sequence: CASSSNRDRVSTNEKLFF. DNA of the CDR3: TGTGCCAGCAGCTCAAACAGGGATCGAGTCTCTACTAATGAAAAACTGTTTTTT.

This clone was counted ten times or more. The V call is TRBV20-1, the J call TRBJ2-1; D is undetermined. The CDR3 is 10 amino acids. V gave up 3 bases and J gave up 9 bases, with 6 bases separating them. Germline-derived CDR1 and CDR2 are DFQATT and SNEGSKA (reference sequence). The CDR3: CSASVAEQFF. CDR3 sequence (DNA): TGCAGTGCTAGTGTGGCTGAGCAGTTCTTC.

This clone was recorded many times. V usage is TRBV10-2 and J usage is TRBJ2-7, with TRBD1 identical over 7 bases. V gave up 6 bases and J gave up 6 bases; unmatched junction bases: 11. The CDR3 spans 14 residues. CDR1 and CDR2 from the germline V gene are WSHSY and SAAADI. CDR3 bases: TGCGCCAGCAGCGGATCGGGACAGCCCTCCGAGCAGTACTTC. Residues: CASSGSGQPSEQYF.

This clone was counted ten times or more. The gene calls are TRBV7-9 and TRBJ2-3; 8 bases match TRBD2. The CDR3 runs to 15 residues. CDR1 SEHNR and CDR2 FQNEAQ come from the germline V gene (reference sequence). J gave up 2 bases and V 4 bases, and 5 bases lay outside the gene matches. CDR3 sequence: CASSSRAGATDTQYF. CDR3 bases: TGTGCCAGCAGCTCACGAGCGGGGGCCACAGATACGCAGTATTTT.

Ten or more counts support this clone. This rearrangement joins TRBV10-3 to TRBJ2-1; 9 nucleotides agree with TRBD2. The CDR3 covers 17 residues. The J segment lost 9 bases and the V segment lost 2 bases, leaving 14 bases of the junction unmatched. In germline, CDR1 is ENHRY, CDR2 SYGVKD. CDR3 nucleotides: TGTGCCATCAGTGAGCCCCCACTAGCGGGCAGCTTCGGTGAGCAGTTCTTC. Amino acid sequence: CAISEPPLAGSFGEQFF.